The T cell receptor beta chain described here comes from a study of T cell changes during pregnancy in multiple sclerosis. A single count supports this clone. The V gene end was trimmed by 1 base and the J gene end by 5 bases; junction bases not matched to a gene: 3. This CDR3 spans 15 amino acids. Germline lookup yields CDR1 SEHNR and CDR2 FQNEAQ (reference sequence). Clones were sequenced by immunoSEQ multiplex PCR, and TCRdb holds only the in-frame ones, with some missing. The table lists around 80,000 clones, 92% of them singletons. V is TRBV7-9 and J is TRBJ2-7; 12 positions agree with TRBD1. This specimen consisted of peripheral blood, obtained before pregnancy. This sequence was found in a female donor with multiple sclerosis, enrolled in a pregnancy study. CDR3 sequence: CASSLVGTGGNEQYF. The CDR3 bases are TGTGCCAGCAGCTTAGTGGGGACAGGGGGCAACGAGCAGTACTTC.